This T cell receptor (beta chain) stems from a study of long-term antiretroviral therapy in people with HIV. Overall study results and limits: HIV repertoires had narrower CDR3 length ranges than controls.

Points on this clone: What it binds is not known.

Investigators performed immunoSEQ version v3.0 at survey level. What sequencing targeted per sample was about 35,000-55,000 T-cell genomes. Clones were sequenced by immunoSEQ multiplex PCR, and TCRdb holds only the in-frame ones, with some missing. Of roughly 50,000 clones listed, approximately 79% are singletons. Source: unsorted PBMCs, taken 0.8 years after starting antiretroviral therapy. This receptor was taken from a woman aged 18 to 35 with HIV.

The CDR3 bases are TGTGCCAGCAGGGGCGGGAGGAACTACGAGCAGTACTTC. Translating gives CASRGGRNYEQYF. The chain couples TRBV28 to TRBJ2-7, with TRBD2 matching over 8 bases. Trimming cost V 6 bases and J 3 bases; bases outside gene matches: 4. The V gene's germline CDR1 is MDHEN and CDR2 SYDVKM. The CDR3 covers 13 residues.